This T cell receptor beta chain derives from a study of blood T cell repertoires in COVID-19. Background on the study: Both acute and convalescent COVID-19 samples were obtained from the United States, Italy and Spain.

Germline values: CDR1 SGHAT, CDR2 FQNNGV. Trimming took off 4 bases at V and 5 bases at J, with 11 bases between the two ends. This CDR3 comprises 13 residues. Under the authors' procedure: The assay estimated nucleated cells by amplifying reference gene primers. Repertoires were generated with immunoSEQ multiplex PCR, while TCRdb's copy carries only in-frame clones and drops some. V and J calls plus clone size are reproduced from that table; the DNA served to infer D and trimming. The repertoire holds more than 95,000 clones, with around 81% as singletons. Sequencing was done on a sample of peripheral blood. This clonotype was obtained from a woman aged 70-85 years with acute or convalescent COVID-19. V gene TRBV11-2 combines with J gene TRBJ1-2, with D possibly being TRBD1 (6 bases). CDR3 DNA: TGTGCCAGCAGCTCAACAGGGATTTATGGCTACACCTTC. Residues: CASSSTGIYGYTF.